This is a list of T cell receptor beta chains from one sample in a study of blood T cells in healthy people across ages. TCRdb itself ran the 5' RACE reads through MiXCR, one entry per CDR3 protein. Found here are some 760,000 distinct CDR3 sequences, 20% to 25% of them singletons; the top ten hold around 3.6%. These sequences were also reported in another study, on T cells of mothers and their children.

The sample taken for sequencing was blood. The receptor source for this set is a boy aged 5-17 years in good health. CDR3s leave out the opening cysteine and the closing phenylalanine or tryptophan. Each record gives: V gene, J gene, CDR3 protein.

>TRBV18|NA
ASAGQGPGEQY
>TRBV7-9|TRBJ2-1
ASSQRRDSSNEQF
>TRBV28|TRBJ2-6
ASSPNRGFSGANVLT
>TRBV3-1|TRBJ2-4
ASSHRGWHIQY
>TRBV5-6|TRBJ2-3
ASSAYTTSGSTDTQY
>TRBV6-2/TRBV6-3|TRBJ2-1
ASRFSRNEQF
>TRBV7-9|TRBJ2-1
ASSLGASGENEQF
>TRBV6-6|NA
ASSLETGVNYEQY
>TRBV7-9|TRBJ2-2
ASSLQGFAGELF
>TRBV20-1|TRBJ1-5
SASGQGKNSNQPQH
>TRBV5-1|TRBJ2-7
ASSLAEGPEWY
>TRBV20-1|TRBJ2-1
SASDALRGHEQF
>TRBV6-1|TRBJ1-1
ASSESRPPVAF
>TRBV29-1|TRBJ1-1
SVELWTGGTEAF
>TRBV29-1|TRBJ2-7
SATGQATSYEQY
>TRBV5-1|TRBJ2-1
ASSEGLAGAGEQF
>TRBV14|TRBJ1-2
ASSQAGSVSHGYT
>TRBV28|TRBJ2-3
ASSFWDGGSDTQY
>TRBV29-1|TRBJ1-1
SVQGRRTEAF
>TRBV20-1|TRBJ2-7
SARPQGAFFYEQY
>TRBV5-1|TRBJ2-3
ASSLPARVADTQY
>TRBV20-1|TRBJ2-1
SARGLAGMNEQF
>TRBV3-1|NA
ASSQRMPGQGWNEQF
>TRBV20-1|TRBJ1-2
SAREGWDRGQGYT
>TRBV20-1|TRBJ2-3
SFDQGTPTDTQY
>TRBV12-3/TRBV12-4|TRBJ2-1
ASRDASGSYNEQF
>TRBV3-1|TRBJ2-3
ASSRQGRGTDTQY
>TRBV12-3/TRBV12-4|TRBJ1-2
ASSLDLKPDGYT
>TRBV20-1|NA
SARQGHSYEQY
>TRBV7-8|TRBJ1-5
ASSFSEGSNQPQH
>TRBV4-2|TRBJ2-7
ASSQVTDTYEQY